This T cell receptor (beta chain) was profiled in a study of T-cell memory formation after mild COVID-19. Germline V gives CDR1 MGHRA, CDR2 YSYEKL. V shed 1 base and J shed 5 bases, with 12 bases lying between them. There are 14 residues in the CDR3. Study observations and caveats: Day 15 to 85 contracting clones showed balanced CD4/CD8; later expanders leaned CD4+. SARS-CoV-2 specificity was not confirmed for second-wave clones peaking on day 37.

With respect to this clonotype: As yet, its antigen is unknown.

TCRdb called the 5' RACE reads again in MiXCR, with one record for every CDR3 protein. The profile shows about 400,000 distinct CDR3 sequences, about 24% of them singletons. The receptor's source is an adult woman who had mild COVID-19 (a few samples of this study predate the infection). Cell type and time point are not known. The chain couples TRBV4-1 to TRBJ2-7; no reliable D call. The specimen sequenced was PBMCs or a T cell subset sorted from them (not recorded which). The CDR3 here is CASSQVALPDEQYF. DNA of the CDR3: TGCGCCAGCAGCCAAGTGGCACTGCCAGACGAGCAGTACTTC.